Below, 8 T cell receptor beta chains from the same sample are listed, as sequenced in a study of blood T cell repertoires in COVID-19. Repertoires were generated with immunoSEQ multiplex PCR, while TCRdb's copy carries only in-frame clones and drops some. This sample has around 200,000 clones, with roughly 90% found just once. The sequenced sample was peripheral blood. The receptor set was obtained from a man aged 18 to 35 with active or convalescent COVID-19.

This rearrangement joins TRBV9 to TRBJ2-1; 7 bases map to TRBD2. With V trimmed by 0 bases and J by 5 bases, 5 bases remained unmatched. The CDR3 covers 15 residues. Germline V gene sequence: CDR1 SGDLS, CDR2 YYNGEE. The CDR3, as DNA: TGTGCCAGCAGCGTAGGGTCTAGCGGAAACAATGAGCAGTTCTTC. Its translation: CASSVGSSGNNEQFF.

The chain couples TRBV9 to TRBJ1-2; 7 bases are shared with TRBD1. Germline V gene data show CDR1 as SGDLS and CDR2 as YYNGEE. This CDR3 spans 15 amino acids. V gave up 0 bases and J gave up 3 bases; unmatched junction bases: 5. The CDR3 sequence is CASSVGGTVHYGYTF. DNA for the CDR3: TGTGCCAGCAGCGTAGGAGGGACAGTCCACTATGGCTACACCTTC.

This CDR3 reads CASSAAGGADTQYF. DNA for the CDR3: TGTGCCAGCAGTGCGGCAGGGGGCGCAGATACGCAGTATTTT. The chain uses TRBV6-4 and TRBJ2-3; the match to TRBD1 covers 8 bases. CDR1 is MRHNA and CDR2 is SNTAGT in the germline V gene. This CDR3 spans 14 amino acids. V trimming: 4 bases; J trimming: 4 bases; junction bases outside the gene matches: 4.

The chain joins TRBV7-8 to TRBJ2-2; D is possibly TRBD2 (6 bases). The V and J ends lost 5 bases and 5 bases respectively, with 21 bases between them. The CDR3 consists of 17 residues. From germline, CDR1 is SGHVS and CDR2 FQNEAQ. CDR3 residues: CASSPRPGEGGTGELFF. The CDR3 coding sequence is TGTGCCAGCAGCCCACGCCCGGGGGAAGGCGGTACCGGGGAGCTGTTTTTT. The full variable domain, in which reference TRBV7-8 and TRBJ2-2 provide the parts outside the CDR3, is GAGVSQSPRYKVAKRGQDVALRCDPISGHVSLFWYQQALGQGPEFLTYFQNEAQLDKSGLPSDRFFAERPEGSVSTLKIQRTQQEDSAVYLCASSPRPGEGGTGELFFGEGSRLTVL.

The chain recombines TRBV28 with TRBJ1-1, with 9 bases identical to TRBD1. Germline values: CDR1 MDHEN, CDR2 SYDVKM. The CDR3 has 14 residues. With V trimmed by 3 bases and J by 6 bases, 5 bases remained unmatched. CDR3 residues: CASSFPGQGAEAFF. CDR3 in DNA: TGTGCCAGCAGTTTCCCGGGACAGGGAGCTGAAGCTTTCTTT. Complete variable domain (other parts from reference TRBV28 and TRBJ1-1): DVKVTQSSRYLVKRTGEKVFLECVQDMDHENMFWYRQDPGLGLRLIYFSYDVKMKEKGDIPEGYSVSREKKERFSLILESASTNQTSMYLCASSFPGQGAEAFFGQGTRLTVV.

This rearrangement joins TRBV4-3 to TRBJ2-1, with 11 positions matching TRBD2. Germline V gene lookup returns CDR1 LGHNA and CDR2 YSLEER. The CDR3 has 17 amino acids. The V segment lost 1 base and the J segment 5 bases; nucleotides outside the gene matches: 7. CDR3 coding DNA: TGCGCCAGCAGCCAAGCGTGGACTAGCGGGCGGAACAATGAGCAGTTCTTC. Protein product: CASSQAWTSGRNNEQFF.

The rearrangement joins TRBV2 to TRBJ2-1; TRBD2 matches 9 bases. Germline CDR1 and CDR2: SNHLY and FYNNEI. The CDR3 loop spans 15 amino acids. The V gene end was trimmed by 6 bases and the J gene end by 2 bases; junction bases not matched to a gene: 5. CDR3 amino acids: CASSRTSVTYNEQFF. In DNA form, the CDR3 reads TGTGCCAGCAGCCGGACTAGCGTTACCTACAATGAGCAGTTCTTC.

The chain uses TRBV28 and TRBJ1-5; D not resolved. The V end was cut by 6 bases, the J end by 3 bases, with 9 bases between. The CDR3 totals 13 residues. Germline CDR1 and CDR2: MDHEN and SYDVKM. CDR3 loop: CASSTTYNQPQHF. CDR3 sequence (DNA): TGTGCCAGCAGCACTACATACAATCAGCCCCAGCATTTT.